Below are 17 T cell receptor beta chains sequenced from a single sample in a study of blood T cell repertoires in COVID-19. Libraries were prepared by immunoSEQ multiplex PCR; TCRdb keeps only in-frame clonotypes and omits some of them. Of approximately 76,000 clones listed, roughly 80% are singletons. The sequencing input was peripheral blood. All receptors derive from a man aged 50-59 years with acute or convalescent COVID-19.

This clone was counted a few times. The chain has TRBV29-1 and TRBJ1-1; D is unclear. Germline lookup yields CDR1 SQVTM and CDR2 ANQGSEA. The CDR3 is 12 amino acids. The V end lost 4 bases, the J end lost 4 bases, and 10 bases lay between the germline ends. DNA of the CDR3: TGCAGCGTTGCTATGTCGGGCACTGAAGCTTTCTTT. Translated, it gives CSVAMSGTEAFF.

This clone is medium-sized (0.01 to 0.1%) in the sample. The V gene is TRBV19, the J gene TRBJ1-1, with TRBD1 matching 7 bases. CDR1 is LNHDA and CDR2 is SQIVND in the germline V gene (reference sequence). The CDR3 sequence is 15 residues long. V was clipped by 4 bases and J by 0 bases; unmatched bases: 5. The DNA of the CDR3 is TGTGCCAGTAGTAAACGACAGGGTTTGAACACTGAAGCTTTCTTT. It yields the protein CASSKRQGLNTEAFF. Filled out from reference TRBV19 and TRBJ1-1, the complete variable domain reads DGGITQSPKYLFRKEGQNVTLSCEQNLNHDAMYWYRQDPGQGLRLIYYSQIVNDFQKGDIAEGYSVSREKKESFPLTVTSAQKNPTAFYLCASSKRQGLNTEAFFGQGTRLTVV.

Only a few counts were recorded for this clone. The chain uses TRBV20-1 and TRBJ1-3; D possibly corresponds to TRBD1 (5 bases). V lost 3 bases and J lost 3, with 12 bases in between. Germline assignment: CDR1 DFQATT and CDR2 SNEGSKA (reference sequence). There are 14 residues in the CDR3. The CDR3 nucleotides read TGCAGTGCTAGTGATACAGGTGGTGGAAACACCATATATTTT. It yields the protein CSASDTGGGNTIYF.

This chain links TRBV4-2 with TRBJ2-2; perhaps TRBD2 as D (5 bases). Germline CDR1 and CDR2: LGHNA and YNFKEQ. This CDR3 is built from 16 residues. V was cut by 2 bases and J by 3 bases, with 13 bases left in between. CDR3 nucleotide sequence: TGTGCCAGCAGCCAATCCCGGACTCTCTACACCGGGGAGCTGTTTTTT. Translating it yields CASSQSRTLYTGELFF.

The chain couples TRBV11-2 to TRBJ1-4; 7 nucleotides agree with TRBD1. The ends lost 5 bases at V and 8 bases at J; junction bases unmatched: 14. This CDR3 region has 16 residues. Germline V CDR1 and CDR2: SGHAT, FQNNGV. The CDR3 sequence: CASSPLLGQGEEKLFF. For the CDR3, the DNA is TGTGCCAGCAGCCCATTGCTCGGGCAGGGGGAGGAAAAACTGTTTTTT.

The chain has TRBV11-2 and TRBJ2-2, with D possibly matching TRBD2 (6 bases). The V gene's germline CDR1 is SGHAT and CDR2 FQNNGV. The CDR3 runs to 14 residues. Trimming cost V 0 bases and J 7 bases, with 9 bases left between them. CDR3 DNA sequence: TGTGCCAGCAGCTTAGATCCGGGGGTCGGGGAGCTGTTTTTT. Encoded protein: CASSLDPGVGELFF.

The chain employs TRBV7-6 and TRBJ2-5; D uncertain. The CDR3 runs 12 residues. The germline V gene encodes CDR1 SGHVS and CDR2 FNYEAQ. The V and J ends lost 5 bases and 5 bases respectively, with 9 bases between them. This CDR3 is CASSQFMETQYF. In DNA, the CDR3 is TGTGCCAGCAGCCAGTTTATGGAGACCCAGTACTTC.

CDR3 nucleotides: TGTGCCAGCAGTAGCAGAGGTTACGAGCAGTACTTC. Its translation: CASSSRGYEQYF. V gene TRBV2 combines with J gene TRBJ2-7; D call uncertain. The CDR3 runs 12 residues. Per the germline V gene, CDR1 is SNHLY and CDR2 is FYNNEI. Trimming cost V 5 bases and J 4 bases, with 9 bases left between them.

This clone has just a few counts. The chain combines TRBV7-9 with TRBJ2-3; D ambiguous. CDR1 and CDR2 (germline): SEHNR, FQNEAQ (reference sequence). The CDR3 covers 16 residues. V was pared by 1 base and J by 0 bases, with 11 bases between. This CDR3 is CASSLVGFQSTDTQYF. Here the CDR3 DNA reads TGTGCCAGCAGCTTAGTCGGGTTTCAGAGCACAGATACGCAGTATTTT.

The gene calls are TRBV2 and TRBJ2-7; D is perhaps TRBD1 (6 bases). The CDR3 has 15 residues. CDR1 is SNHLY and CDR2 is FYNNEI in the germline V gene. Trimming removed 6 bases at V and 3 bases at J, with 18 bases between. CDR3 protein: CASRKGEGGSYEQYF. The DNA for the CDR3 is TGTGCCAGCAGGAAGGGGGAAGGGGGAAGCTACGAGCAGTACTTC.

The CDR3 DNA reads as TGTGCCAGCAGTTACCGCCCCAGCGTCGACACCGGGGAGCTGTTTTTT. The encoded protein is CASSYRPSVDTGELFF. J is TRBJ2-2 and V is TRBV6-5, with D hard to call. Germline CDR1 and CDR2: MNHEY and SVGAGI. This CDR3 contains 16 residues. V dropped 2 bases and J dropped 3 bases, with 13 bases sitting between them.

V gene TRBV19 combines with J gene TRBJ1-1; maybe TRBD1 (6 bases). Germline V gene sequence: CDR1 LNHDA, CDR2 SQIVND (reference sequence). Between the trimmed V and J ends, which lost 7 bases and 1 base, there was a span of 10 bases. This CDR3 is built from 13 residues. The CDR3 DNA reads as TGTGCCAGTACCTGGACAGAGAACACTGAAGCTTTCTTT. As protein: CASTWTENTEAFF.

This clone turned up a few times. The V call is TRBV30, the J call TRBJ1-2; D is unclear. V lost 0 bases, J lost 7 bases, and 15 bases lay in between. The germline gives CDR1 GTSNPN, CDR2 SVGIG (reference sequence). The length of the CDR3 is 14 residues. The CDR3 reads CAWSVQMKRGGYTF. The CDR3 DNA reads as TGTGCCTGGAGTGTACAAATGAAACGAGGTGGCTACACCTTC.

Comments on this clone: The junction does not match germline at one end; this may be a read error. The chain carries TRBV6-1 and TRBJ1-3; D not resolved. Germline CDR1 reads MNHNS; CDR2 reads SASEGT. The CDR3 contains 12 residues. The CDR3 protein is CASSEYGDTIYF. The CDR3 nucleotides read TGTGCCAGCAGTGAGTATGGAGACACCATATATTTT.

This clone appeared a few times. CDR3 sequence: CASRTGKAYEQYF. The CDR3 nucleotides are TGTGCCAGCAGGACCGGGAAGGCCTACGAGCAGTACTTC. This chain links TRBV28 with TRBJ2-7; D might be TRBD2 (5 bases). The CDR3 totals 13 residues. Germline CDR1 MDHEN, CDR2 SYDVKM. V was clipped by 6 bases and J by 2 bases, with 11 bases between them.

A few counts support this clone. This rearrangement joins TRBV29-1 to TRBJ2-5; a possible D gene is TRBD1 (5 bases). In germline, CDR1 is SQVTM, CDR2 ANQGSEA. V lost 7 bases and J lost 3, with 12 bases in between. The CDR3 runs 12 residues. DNA for the CDR3: TGCAGCGGAGGACATACAAAAGAGACCCAGTACTTC. The encoded protein is CSGGHTKETQYF.

This sequence joins TRBV9 and TRBJ2-7, with D possibly TRBD1 on 5 matching bases. This CDR3 has 13 amino acids. CDR1 is SGDLS and CDR2 is YYNGEE in the germline V gene. The germline V and J ends were trimmed by 0 bases and 5 bases, with 9 bases remaining between them. The CDR3 nucleotides read TGTGCCAGCAGCGTAGCTTTCAGGGACGAGCAGTACTTC. The encoded protein is CASSVAFRDEQYF.